This T cell receptor (beta chain) stems from a study of OX40 agonist ivuxolimab in advanced cancers. Background on the study: Across the patients, intravenous ivuxolimab was delivered every 2 weeks at 0.01 to 10 mg/kg. Study findings and constraints: More expanded clones were found, on average, in CD8+ than in CD4+ T cells. The study did not work out the antigen specificity of the expanded peripheral T cells.

Details on this clone: The antigen is undetermined.

Germline values: CDR1 SGHAT, CDR2 FQNNGV. V was pared by 3 bases and J by 6 bases, with 12 bases between. The CDR3 spans 14 residues. TCRdb keeps only in-frame clones here, not all; method: immunoSEQ multiplex PCR. The table includes some 100,000 clones, more than 85% detected once. Sampling times: baseline, cycle 4 day 1, cycle 7 day 1. The chain uses TRBV11-2 and TRBJ2-4; D might be TRBD2 (6 bases). The receptor was derived from an adult with an advanced solid tumor such as melanoma, head and neck, liver or kidney cancer. Here the sequenced sample was CD4+ or CD8+ T cells sorted from blood, taken in a trial of the OX40 agonist ivuxolimab. This CDR3 is CASSFTGERNIQYF. The CDR3 nucleotides are TGTGCCAGCAGCTTCACGGGGGAGAGAAACATTCAGTACTTC.